Each of the 17 T cell receptor beta chains below was sequenced from the same sample in a study of T cells in Graves' hyperthyroidism and ophthalmopathy. It was RNA transcripts that yielded the amplified TCR beta CDR3 regions. HTBI primers were the set used in a first-round RT-PCR of the TCR CDR3. MiXCR, applied by TCRdb to the multiplex PCR reads, yields one record per CDR3 protein. The sample lists nearly 600,000 distinct CDR3 sequences, approximately 14% seen once, with around 7% in the top ten. Sequenced input: blood. The receptors shown here come from a woman under 30 with Graves' ophthalmopathy.

This clonotype has ten or more counts. The chain combines TRBV24-1 with TRBJ2-5; 8 bases agree with TRBD1. The CDR3 is 16 residues long. Trimming cost V 4 bases and J 5 bases; bases outside gene matches: 11. The germline V gene has CDR1 KGHDR and CDR2 SFDVKD. In DNA, the CDR3 is TGTGCCACCAGTGACCCCGGGACAGGTCGAGGGGAGACCCAGTACTTC. Its translation: CATSDPGTGRGETQYF.

In its sample, this clonotype was seen many times. The chain employs TRBV2 and TRBJ2-1, with D possibly TRBD1 on 6 matching bases. Between the trimmed V and J ends, which lost 8 bases and 2 bases, there was a span of 10 bases. The CDR3 has 13 residues. Per germline, CDR1 SNHLY and CDR2 FYNNEI. The CDR3 here is CASADRTYNEQFF. CDR3 coding DNA: TGTGCCAGCGCCGACAGGACCTACAATGAGCAGTTCTTC.

This clonotype has more than one count but fewer than ten. This rearrangement joins TRBV30 to TRBJ1-5; D unresolved. Trimming stripped 2 bases from V and 4 bases from J, with 12 bases between. Germline CDR1 is GTSNPN and CDR2 is SVGIG (reference sequence). The CDR3 totals 14 residues. The CDR3 region has the DNA TGTGCCTGGAGTTTAACTACCACTAATCAGCCCCAGCATTTT. Its protein product is CAWSLTTTNQPQHF. Variable domain in full (rest from reference TRBV30 and TRBJ1-5): SQTIHQWPATLVQPVGSPLSLECTVEGTSNPNLYWYRQAAGRGLQLLFYSVGIGQISSEVPQNLSASRPQDRQFILSSKKLLLSDSGFYLCAWSLTTTNQPQHFGDGTRLSIL.

This clonotype was detected ten times or more. The V and J genes are TRBV11-2 and TRBJ2-1; 16 bases are shared with TRBD2. The CDR3 runs 16 residues. Germline V gives CDR1 SGHAT, CDR2 FQNNGV. J lost 9 bases, V lost 4 bases, and 6 bases had no gene match. In DNA, the CDR3 is TGTGCCAGCAGCTGGGGGACTAGCGGGAGGGGGAGTGAGCAGTTCTTC. This translates into CASSWGTSGRGSEQFF.

This clonotype came up many times. The chain has TRBV28 and TRBJ2-7, with 12 bases fitting TRBD1. V dropped 6 bases and J dropped 7; count of bases not matched to a gene: 10. The germline V gene has CDR1 MDHEN and CDR2 SYDVKM. The CDR3 totals 15 residues. CDR3 coding DNA: TGTGCCAGCAGCGAACCGGGACAGGGGGCAGGAGAGCAGTACTTC. Protein product: CASSEPGQGAGEQYF.

The CDR3 reads CASSQVKTGEYGYTF. CDR3 bases: TGCGCCAGCAGCCAAGTGAAGACAGGGGAATATGGCTACACCTTC. V gene TRBV4-1 combines with J gene TRBJ1-2, with TRBD1 matching 8 bases. CDR3 size: 15 residues. V dropped 1 base and J dropped 5; count of bases not matched to a gene: 6. Germline CDR1 MGHRA, CDR2 YSYEKL.

This clonotype was recorded at least ten times. V is TRBV6-1 and J is TRBJ2-3; D assignment may be TRBD1 or TRBD2 (5 bases each). V was trimmed by 2 bases and J by 2 bases, leaving 11 bases between them. Germline V gene data show CDR1 as MNHNS and CDR2 as SASEGT. CDR3 length: 15 residues. CDR3 bases: TGTGCCAGCAGTGAATATCCAGGGACCACAGATACGCAGTATTTT. It encodes CASSEYPGTTDTQYF.

The table lists this clonotype with a few counts. V gene TRBV6-5 combines with J gene TRBJ2-5; D perhaps matches TRBD1 (6 bases). The CDR3 extends over 13 amino acids. Germline V lookup: CDR1 MNHEY, CDR2 SVGAGI. The V gene lost 2 bases and the J gene lost 5 bases, with 9 bases spanning the gap. CDR3 residues: CASSYRGIETQYF. CDR3 nucleotides: TGTGCCAGCAGTTACAGGGGGATTGAGACCCAGTACTTC.

This clonotype was detected only a few times. The gene calls are TRBV5-6 and TRBJ2-6, with 8 bases aligning to TRBD2. The V gene's germline CDR1 is SGHDT and CDR2 YYEEEE. The CDR3 runs 16 residues. Unmatched junction bases numbered 3, after V lost 2 bases and J lost 2 bases. The DNA for the CDR3 is TGTGCCAGCAGCTTCGAACTAGCGGCTGGGGCCAACGTCCTGACTTTC. Translated: CASSFELAAGANVLTF.

This clonotype was seen many times. This chain uses TRBV6-5 with TRBJ2-7; D is possibly TRBD1 (6 bases). There are 16 residues in the CDR3. Trimming removed 0 bases at V and 5 bases at J, with 17 bases between. Germline lookup yields CDR1 MNHEY and CDR2 SVGAGI. CDR3 nucleotides: TGTGCCAGCAGTTACTCAACAGGGAAGGTGGCTCACGAGCAGTACTTC. Residues: CASSYSTGKVAHEQYF.

About this clonotype: One end of the junction does not line up with germline, which may come from a read error. This sequence joins TRBV4-1 and TRBJ2-2, with D tentatively TRBD1 or TRBD2 (7 bases each). The CDR3 runs to 17 residues. In germline, CDR1 is MGHRA, CDR2 YSYEKL. In DNA form, the CDR3 reads TGCGCCGGCAGCCAAGATGAAGCCAGGGGGAGGGCCGGGGAGCTGTTTTTT. This translates into CAGSQDEARGRAGELFF.

This clonotype was observed a few times. This chain connects TRBV6-1 to TRBJ1-2; 8 bases map to TRBD1. V dropped 10 bases and J dropped 4; count of bases not matched to a gene: 5. Germline CDR1 MNHNS, CDR2 SASEGT. The CDR3 covers 12 residues. Here the CDR3 reads CATLDRAYGYTF. CDR3 coding DNA: TGTGCCACCTTGGACAGGGCCTATGGCTACACCTTC.

The rearrangement joins TRBV12-3 or TRBV12-4 to TRBJ2-3; 7 bases are a match to TRBD2. The V and J ends lost 6 bases and 6 bases, in that order; junction bases with no gene match: 6. The CDR3 loop spans 13 amino acids. CDR3 in DNA: TGTGCCAGCAGGCTAAGGGAGGGGGATACGCAGTATTTT. It encodes CASRLREGDTQYF.

The chain joins TRBV15 to TRBJ1-3, with 7 positions matching TRBD1. The CDR3 contains 13 residues. Germline trimming cut 0 bases from V and 12 bases from J; bases unmatched to any gene: 5. CDR1 and CDR2 from the germline V gene are LNHNV and YYDKDF (reference sequence). The CDR3 nucleotides are TGTGCCACCAGCAGAGATCTGGCAGGGGGCATATATTTT. It encodes CATSRDLAGGIYF.

This clonotype was counted only a few times. The chain is built from TRBV3-1 and TRBJ2-1; 9 nucleotides match TRBD2. The CDR3 spans 15 residues. Germline V CDR1 and CDR2: LGHDT, YNNKEL (reference sequence). The ends lost 0 bases at V and 8 bases at J; junction bases unmatched: 5. This chain's CDR3 is CASSQEGTSPHEQFF. CDR3 nucleotides: TGTGCCAGCAGCCAAGAGGGGACTAGCCCCCATGAGCAGTTCTTC.

This clonotype has at least ten counts. The rearrangement joins TRBV5-1 to TRBJ2-1, with 11 bases identical to TRBD2. The CDR3 spans 15 residues. Trimming took 2 bases from V and 6 from J; bases not matched to a gene: 4. Germline V gene lookup returns CDR1 SGHRS and CDR2 YFSETQ. The CDR3 loop is CASSLLAGVGNEQFF. For the CDR3, the DNA is TGCGCCAGCAGCTTACTAGCGGGAGTGGGCAATGAGCAGTTCTTC. Full variable domain (missing parts from reference TRBV5-1 and TRBJ2-1): KAGVTQTPRYLIKTRGQQVTLSCSPISGHRSVSWYQQTPGQGLQFLFEYFSETQRNKGNFPGRFSGRQFSNSRSEMNVSTLELGDSALYLCASSLLAGVGNEQFFGPGTRLTVL.

Ten or more counts support this clonotype. This chain links TRBV11-2 with TRBJ2-1, with TRBD2 identical over 9 bases. The CDR3 sequence is 19 residues long. Losses at the gene ends were 0 bases for V and 5 bases for J; bases not matched to a gene: 14. Germline V CDR1 and CDR2: SGHAT, FQNNGV. CDR3 in amino acids: CASSLERFPPSGTHNEQFF. CDR3 DNA: TGTGCCAGCAGCTTAGAACGTTTTCCCCCTAGCGGGACCCACAATGAGCAGTTCTTC.